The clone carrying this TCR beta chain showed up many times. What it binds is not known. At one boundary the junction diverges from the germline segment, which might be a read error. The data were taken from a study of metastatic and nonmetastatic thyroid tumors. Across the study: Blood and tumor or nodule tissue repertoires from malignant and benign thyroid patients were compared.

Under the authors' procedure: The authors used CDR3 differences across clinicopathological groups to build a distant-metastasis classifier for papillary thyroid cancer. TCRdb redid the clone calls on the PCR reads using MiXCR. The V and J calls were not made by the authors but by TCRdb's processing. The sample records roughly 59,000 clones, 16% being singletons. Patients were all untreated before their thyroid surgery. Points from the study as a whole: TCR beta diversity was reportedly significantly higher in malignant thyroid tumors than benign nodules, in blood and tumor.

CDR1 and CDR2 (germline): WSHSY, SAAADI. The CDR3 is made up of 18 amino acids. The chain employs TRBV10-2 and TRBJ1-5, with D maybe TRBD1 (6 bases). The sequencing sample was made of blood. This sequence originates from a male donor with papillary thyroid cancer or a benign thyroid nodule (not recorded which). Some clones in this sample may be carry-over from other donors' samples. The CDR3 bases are TGCGCCGCGTCCCTCCCTACAGGGACCCCGAGTGTGAATCGGCCCCAGCATTTT. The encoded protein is CAASLPTGTPSVNRPQHF.